The present T cell receptor beta chain was sequenced within a study of a mutant IDH1 vaccine in newly diagnosed glioma (dated by TCRdb to about 2021). For the wider study: Of the approximately 33 treated patients, 62.5% were male and 37.5% were female, and a mean age of approximately 40 years was recorded. Prior to enrollment, patients had been given standard therapy consisting of radiotherapy alone, temozolomide alone, or radiochemotherapy with temozolomide, with the combination given to most patients. For exploratory analyses, 25 treated patients had longitudinal TCRB deep sequencing done wherever samples were available. Peripheral blood was collected at six visits: V03 (baseline), V05, V07, V10, V12 and V13. Paper-wide results and their limitations: Vaccine-induced immune responses across multiple MHC alleles were detected in over 80% of patients. Availability determined which PBMC samples were chosen for TCRB deep sequencing. According to the authors, sample limitations meant that analyses of patient blood samples could not be reproduced. Changes in the top peripheral T cell clonotypes picked up by TCRB sequencing did not appear to be linked to pseudoprogression.

Trimming at the junction amounts to 3 bases on V and 2 bases on J, and the germline ends lie 5 bases apart. As encoded in the germline V gene, CDR1 is SGHDT while CDR2 is YYEEEE. The CDR3 has 13 amino acids, counting the end cysteine and phenylalanine. Only the CDR3 portion is preserved as DNA: 39 bases, with reading frame beginning at the first base. The time point label corresponds to: baseline, week 1 (first vaccination visit). The treatment or condition label of this sample denotes: pre-vaccination baseline after standard-of-care therapy. The donors had newly diagnosed IDH1-mutant astrocytomas of WHO grade 3 or 4 that showed loss of nuclear ATRX. The samples were drawn from NOA16, a multicentre, single-arm, open-label phase I trial in Germany that tested a mutant IDH1 peptide vaccine in humans for the first time. Blood drawn at visit V03 was used as the baseline sample for immunogenicity testing. Genomic DNA for TCRB sequencing was isolated from EDTA blood with the DNeasy Blood and Tissue Kit.

Worth noting for this clone: The antigen it recognizes is unknown. Per-base qualities were not stored, and no clone one base away is much larger.

Library construction relied on the immunoSEQ multiplex PCR assay. Rearranged TCR beta chain sequences were amplified with the hsTCRB Kit following the manufacturer's protocol. TCRB libraries were sequenced on an Illumina MiSeq. The original methods were these. The proprietary platform of the kit vendor was used for demultiplexing, trimming and gene mapping. The clones in this table, taken by TCRdb from immuneACCESS, are in-frame only. Not every clone is retained; where verified, under half of the shortfall comes from an unresolved V gene, and the cause of the rest is unknown. The V and J calls and clone size are taken from that table; D and trimming were inferred from the DNA. In all, the sample holds over 75,000 clones, and roughly 77% of those were seen once. Approximately 7.6% of the sample is taken by the ten largest.

The sequencing used PBMCs, collected from a glioma patient treated with radiotherapy, temozolomide or both. The sequence was obtained from a man aged 35 to 55 with glioma. The sequence joins TRBV5-6 to TRBJ2-2; there is no confident call for the D gene. The DNA is as follows: TGTGCCAGCAGCTCCCTAAACACCGGGGAGCTGTTTTTT. It specifies CASSSLNTGELFF. When the CDR3 is completed using the reference TRBV5-6 and TRBJ2-2 genes on either side, the full variable domain is DAGVTQSPTHLIKTRGQQVTLRCSPKSGHDTVSWYQQALGQGPQFIFQYYEEEERQRGNFPDRFSGHQFPNYSSELNVNALLLGDSALYLCASSSLNTGELFFGEGSRLTVL.